The 15 T cell receptor beta chains below come from one sample, sequenced in a study of T cell changes during pregnancy in multiple sclerosis. Data came from immunoSEQ multiplex PCR; TCRdb stores just in-frame clones and leaves some out. Found here are fewer than 70,000 clones, just under 90% of them singletons; the top ten hold about 5.4%. The sequenced sample was peripheral blood from another person, used as feeder cells. The receptors were gathered from a human donor whose cells served as feeder cells for cultures in a pregnancy study.

This chain connects TRBV19 to TRBJ2-7; D call uncertain. Trimming stripped 5 bases from V and 1 base from J, with 9 bases between. Germline loops: CDR1 LNHDA, CDR2 SQIVND (reference sequence). The CDR3 loop spans 13 amino acids. The CDR3 reads CASSQVVSYEQYF. The CDR3 DNA reads as TGTGCCAGTAGTCAGGTAGTTTCCTACGAGCAGTACTTC.

The gene calls are TRBV7-9 and TRBJ1-6, with 8 bases that match TRBD1. The germline V gene has CDR1 SEHNR and CDR2 FQNEAQ (reference sequence). With 1 base clipped from V and 5 bases from J, the junction kept 7 bases outside the gene matches. The CDR3 sequence is 17 residues long. CDR3: CASSLGLGTGDNSPLHF. CDR3 DNA: TGTGCCAGCAGCTTAGGTCTTGGGACAGGAGATAATTCACCCCTCCACTTT.

The V gene is TRBV6-6, the J gene TRBJ2-7; maybe TRBD2 (5 bases). Germline CDR1 reads MNHNY; CDR2 reads SVGAGI (reference sequence). V gave up 7 bases and J gave up 4 bases, with 14 bases separating them. The CDR3 runs 13 residues. The chain's CDR3 is CASTPSDSYEQYF. Here the CDR3 DNA reads TGTGCCAGCACTCCCTCGGACTCGTACGAGCAGTACTTC.

This clone was observed a handful of times. This chain uses TRBV11-3 with TRBJ2-1; 10 nucleotides align to TRBD2. Unmatched junction bases numbered 11, after V lost 6 bases and J lost 3 bases. CDR1 and CDR2 (germline): SGHNT, YENEEA. The CDR3 has 17 residues. In DNA, the CDR3 is TGTGCCAGCAGTCGCCGGCAGGCTAGCGGGGGCTACAATGAGCAGTTCTTC. Amino acids: CASSRRQASGGYNEQFF.

J is TRBJ2-1 and V is TRBV6-6; 7 nucleotides agree with TRBD1. V was clipped by 10 bases and J by 1 base; unmatched bases: 7. The CDR3 is 14 amino acids. Per germline, CDR1 MNHNY and CDR2 SVGAGI (reference sequence). The CDR3 loop reads CATVTGQSYNEQFF. Here the CDR3 DNA reads TGTGCCACCGTCACGGGACAGTCCTACAATGAGCAGTTCTTC.

This rearrangement joins TRBV27 to TRBJ2-7, with 9 bases matching TRBD1. Germline V gene sequence: CDR1 MNHEY, CDR2 SMNVEV (reference sequence). Trimming at V came to 5 bases and at J to 0 bases, leaving 8 bases not matched to a gene. The CDR3 spans 16 residues. DNA of the CDR3: TGTGCCAGCAGTCCTCTCAGGACAGGGGTCTCCTACGAGCAGTACTTC. The encoded protein is CASSPLRTGVSYEQYF.

CDR3 protein: CASSLISGGPGNTIYF. The CDR3 coding sequence is TGCGCCAGCAGCTTAATAAGTGGGGGGCCTGGAAACACCATATATTTT. The V gene is TRBV5-1, the J gene TRBJ1-3; perhaps TRBD1 as D (6 bases). The CDR3 covers 16 residues. CDR1 is SGHRS, CDR2 YFSETQ, per germline. V was cut by 2 bases and J by 2 bases, with 14 bases left in between.

The CDR3 sequence is CASTIFSTGGMSYGYTF. As DNA, the CDR3 is TGTGCCAGCACCATTTTTTCCACAGGGGGTATGTCCTATGGCTACACCTTC. The V gene is TRBV5-6, the J gene TRBJ1-2; 8 bases line up with TRBD1. There are 17 residues in the CDR3. Germline V gives CDR1 SGHDT, CDR2 YYEEEE. V trimming: 6 bases; J trimming: 4 bases; junction bases outside the gene matches: 17.

This chain joins TRBV6-1 and TRBJ1-1, with unresolved D. The CDR3 is 17 residues long. Per the germline V gene, CDR1 is MNHNS and CDR2 is SASEGT. With 2 bases removed from V and 1 base from J, the gap between germline ends came to 17 bases. The CDR3 bases are TGTGCCAGCAGTGAAAACCGGGTAGACGGCTGGAACACTGAAGCTTTCTTT. Encoded protein: CASSENRVDGWNTEAFF.

The rearrangement joins TRBV7-3 to TRBJ2-5; maybe TRBD1 (5 bases). The V and J ends lost 7 bases and 7 bases respectively, with 16 bases between them. The CDR3 totals 13 residues. Looked up from germline, CDR1 is SGHTA and CDR2 is FQGTGA. CDR3 nucleotides: TGTGCCAGCACCATGGACACCTCAGGGACCCAGTACTTC. It encodes CASTMDTSGTQYF.

This chain joins TRBV29-1 and TRBJ1-1, with no clear D. The V end lost 6 bases, the J end lost 1 base, and 15 bases lay between the germline ends. This CDR3 spans 14 amino acids. Germline values: CDR1 SQVTM, CDR2 ANQGSEA. The chain's CDR3 is CSVETLTQNTEAFF. CDR3 coding DNA: TGCAGCGTGGAAACACTCACCCAGAACACTGAAGCTTTCTTT.

The genes are TRBV4-1 and TRBJ2-4; 8 nucleotides align to TRBD1. This CDR3 region has 15 residues. Germline V gene sequence: CDR1 MGHRA, CDR2 YSYEKL. The V gene end was trimmed by 2 bases and the J gene end by 6 bases; junction bases not matched to a gene: 6. The CDR3 is CASSQPQGAVNIQYF. The CDR3 coding sequence is TGCGCCAGCAGCCAACCCCAGGGGGCTGTAAACATTCAGTACTTC.

A single count supports this clone. CDR3 region: CASSIIGQGTNYGYTF. Here the CDR3 DNA reads TGTGCCAGTAGTATAATTGGGCAGGGTACTAACTATGGCTACACCTTC. The V gene is TRBV19, the J gene TRBJ1-2, with D possibly matching TRBD1 (5 bases). The germline CDR1 and CDR2 sequences are LNHDA and SQIVND (reference sequence). Trimming took off 2 bases at V and 0 bases at J, with 13 bases between the two ends. The CDR3 covers 16 residues.

V gene TRBV5-8 combines with J gene TRBJ1-4; D is unclear. The germline CDR1 and CDR2 sequences are SGHTS and YDEGEE. The CDR3 sequence is 15 residues long. V shed 1 base and J shed 3 bases, with 10 bases lying between them. DNA for the CDR3: TGTGCCAGCAGCTTGACCGGGCCGGCTAATGAAAAACTGTTTTTT. Translating it yields CASSLTGPANEKLFF.

The rearrangement uses TRBV4-2 and TRBJ1-2; 7 positions match TRBD1. This CDR3 comprises 15 residues. CDR1 is LGHNA and CDR2 is YNFKEQ in the germline V gene. V lost 0 bases to trimming and J lost 3 bases; unmatched junction nucleotides: 4. The CDR3 loop is CASSQDRRGDYGYTF. CDR3 nucleotides: TGTGCCAGCAGCCAAGATCGCAGGGGGGACTATGGCTACACCTTC.